This T cell receptor beta chain is from a study of Graves' ophthalmopathy and Graves' hyperthyroidism. Broader study findings: With approximately 88% sensitivity and roughly 77% specificity, a 13-signature model separated ophthalmopathy from stable hyperthyroidism.

Recruitment covered hyperthyroidism patients aged 18 to 65 whose new diagnosis was of under 2 months' duration. Other autoimmune diseases, uncontrolled infections, pregnancy and lactation each led to patient exclusion. PBMCs came from 10 ml of fresh peripheral blood. At least ten counts were recorded for this clonotype. Its antigen is not known. The authors amplified TCR beta CDR3 regions, and they did so from RNA transcripts for repertoire sequencing. HTBI primers were used in a first-round RT-PCR, which preceded a second-round multiplex PCR. TCRdb reanalysed the multiplex PCR reads using MiXCR and keeps one entry per CDR3 protein. The data show roughly 350,000 distinct CDR3 sequences, about a sixth seen once. The receptor's source is an adult woman with stable Graves' hyperthyroidism. Material: peripheral blood.

DNA for the CDR3: TGTGCCAGCAGCTTGAGTGGCTACACCTTC. Translated, it gives CASSLSGYTF. The V gene is TRBV7-3, the J gene TRBJ1-2; D gene unclear. Germline V gives CDR1 SGHTA, CDR2 FQGTGA. The CDR3 spans 10 residues. V gave up 3 bases and J gave up 7 bases, with 3 bases separating them.